This T cell receptor beta chain was recorded in a study of T-cell memory formation after mild COVID-19. Study information: TCR clusters were mostly donor specific.

The CDR3 extends over 14 amino acids. Germline V gene data show CDR1 as MNHEY and CDR2 as SVGEGT. Trimming left V 8 bases short and J 0 bases short, with 11 bases between. Amplification by 5'RACE using constant-segment primers produced TCR alpha and TCR beta cDNA libraries that carried sample barcodes and UMIs. TCRdb recomputed calls from the 5' RACE reads with MiXCR, one row per CDR3 protein. The sample records 300,000 to 350,000 distinct CDR3 sequences, more than 13% being singletons. Material for sequencing was PBMCs or a T cell subset sorted from them (not recorded which). This chain joins TRBV6-2 or TRBV6-3 and TRBJ2-4; D ambiguous. The receptor was derived from a man younger than 35 who had mild COVID-19 (a few samples of this study predate the infection). Cell type and time point are not known. The CDR3 loop is CASGMILAKNIQYF. DNA for the CDR3: TGTGCCAGCGGGATGATACTAGCCAAAAACATTCAGTACTTC.